The TCR beta chain described here comes from a study of blood T cell repertoires in COVID-19. As for the study in general: In each case, the material was cDNA or gDNA derived from T cells, B-cell-depleted T cells, or PBMCs.

Those enrolled, adults aged roughly 18 to 89 years, came from roughly 23 US areas. Participants reported their clinical history, and cohort assignment relied on those reports. Two negative PCRs, clearance, or symptom resolution were required of recovered Cohort 3 donors. The data were produced by immunoSEQ multiplex PCR, yet TCRdb's version contains in-frame clones alone and is incomplete. The sample contains roughly 350,000 clones, roughly 90% of which appear only once. The sequenced material came from PBMCs or T cells enriched from blood (not recorded which). The clonotype was recovered from a woman under 40 who had recovered from COVID-19.

The CDR3 loop is CASSTGKQGIGTEAFF. The CDR3 DNA follows: TGTGCCAGCTCAACGGGTAAACAGGGAATTGGCACTGAAGCTTTCTTT. The chain combines TRBV18 with TRBJ1-1; possibly TRBD1 for D (6 bases). V was trimmed by 5 bases and J by 4 bases, leaving 20 bases between them. The V gene's germline CDR1 is KGHSH and CDR2 LQKENI. The CDR3 extends over 16 amino acids.